This T cell receptor (beta chain) was found in a study of control samples from healthy donors and cancer patients. Profiling relied on immunoSEQ multiplex PCR, and the TCRdb table lists in-frame clones only, not all of them. Among 100,000 to 150,000 clones listed, just under 95% were seen once. Germline-derived CDR1 and CDR2 are SGHTA and FQGNSA. The CDR3 extends over 13 amino acids. V dropped 0 bases and J dropped 9 bases, with 11 bases sitting between them. The sequence was collected from a man between 25 and 39 years old in good health. The chain couples TRBV7-2 to TRBJ1-1, with D uncertain. The specimen was blood. The CDR3 coding sequence is TGTGCCAGCAGCTTAGCCATGGCAGGTAAAGCTTTCTTT. Protein sequence: CASSLAMAGKAFF.